Below, one T cell receptor beta chain is given with its context. The antigen remains undetermined. This entry belongs to a study of Ad26.COV2.S vaccination and SARS-CoV-2 variants. The wider study: The Ad26.COV2.S arm of the COV1001 trial was where the donor was placed. Study observations and caveats: Breadth of non-spike TCRs did not differ between vaccinees and placebo recipients. It was reported that spike-specific CD8+ and CD4+ T cell responses were substantially broad after vaccination.

This sample's treatment: about 20 received Ad26.COV2.S at low or high dose, single or two shots; about 5 received placebo; per-sample allocation not given. Day 63 after the first injection of vaccine or placebo was the sampling time. The repertoire was sequenced with immunoSEQ multiplex PCR; TCRdb's copy has only in-frame clones and lacks some. The sample holds about 350,000 clones, approximately 85% seen once. Germline lookup yields CDR1 SNHLY and CDR2 FYNNEI. The CDR3 has 14 amino acids. Trimming took 6 bases from V and 6 from J; bases not matched to a gene: 7. The chain couples TRBV2 to TRBJ2-1, with 8 bases aligning to TRBD2. Source: peripheral blood, taken in a trial of Ad26.COV2.S vaccine versus placebo. This TCR was recovered from a person aged 18-65 years who received the Ad26.COV2.S COVID-19 vaccine or a placebo. CDR3 sequence (DNA): TGTGCCAGCAGGTCTAGCGGGCACAGCAATGAGCAGTTCTTC. It translates to CASRSSGHSNEQFF.